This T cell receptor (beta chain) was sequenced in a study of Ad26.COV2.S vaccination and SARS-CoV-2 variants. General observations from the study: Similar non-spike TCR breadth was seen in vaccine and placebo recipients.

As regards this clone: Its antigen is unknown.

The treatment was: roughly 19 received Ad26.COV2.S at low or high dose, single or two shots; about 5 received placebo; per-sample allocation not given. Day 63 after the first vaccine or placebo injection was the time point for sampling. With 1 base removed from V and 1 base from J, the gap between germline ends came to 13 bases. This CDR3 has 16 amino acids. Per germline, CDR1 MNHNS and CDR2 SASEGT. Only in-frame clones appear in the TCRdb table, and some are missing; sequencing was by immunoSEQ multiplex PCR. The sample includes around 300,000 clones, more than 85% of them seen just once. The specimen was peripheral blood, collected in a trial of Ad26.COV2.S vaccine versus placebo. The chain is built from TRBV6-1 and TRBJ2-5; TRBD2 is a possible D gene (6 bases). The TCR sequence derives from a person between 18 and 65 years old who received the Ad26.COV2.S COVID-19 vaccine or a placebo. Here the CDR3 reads CASSEGAGSPQETQYF. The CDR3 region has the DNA TGTGCCAGCAGTGAAGGCGCCGGGAGCCCCCAAGAGACCCAGTACTTC.